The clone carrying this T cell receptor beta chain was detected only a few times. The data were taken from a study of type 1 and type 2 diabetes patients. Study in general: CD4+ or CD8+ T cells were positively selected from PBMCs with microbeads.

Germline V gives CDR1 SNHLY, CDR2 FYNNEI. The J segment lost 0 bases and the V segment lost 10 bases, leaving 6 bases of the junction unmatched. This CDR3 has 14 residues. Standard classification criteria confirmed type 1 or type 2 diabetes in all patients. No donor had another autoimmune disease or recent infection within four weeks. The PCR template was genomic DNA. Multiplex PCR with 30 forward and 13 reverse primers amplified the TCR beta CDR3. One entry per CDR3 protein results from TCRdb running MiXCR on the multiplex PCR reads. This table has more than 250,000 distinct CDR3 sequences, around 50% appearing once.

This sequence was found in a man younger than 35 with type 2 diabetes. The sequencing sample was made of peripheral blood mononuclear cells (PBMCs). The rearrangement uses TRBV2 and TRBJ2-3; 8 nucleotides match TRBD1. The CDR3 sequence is CAKGQVISTDTQYF. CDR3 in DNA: TGTGCCAAGGGACAGGTGATTAGCACAGATACGCAGTATTTT.